The 27 T cell receptor beta chains in this list originate from one sample, sequenced in a study of vaccination and CD4 T cells after COVID-19. Their specific antigens are unknown. The Oncomine TCR Beta short-read assay sequenced DNA from cultured CD4+ T cells. TCRdb re-analysed the PCR reads in MiXCR, keeping a single row per CDR3 protein. The sample carries some 18,000 distinct CDR3 sequences, approximately 60% recorded once. The treatment denotes: 10-day PBMC culture with coronavirus spike peptide pools or control peptides (ViraFEST assay). Sequenced input: CD4+ T cells from blood, cultured in vitro. These receptors were collected from a human donor who had recovered from COVID-19.

This chain connects TRBV7-2 to TRBJ2-3; D not resolved. The CDR3 loop spans 14 amino acids. V shed 7 bases and J shed 2 bases, with 13 bases lying between them. Per the germline V gene, CDR1 is SGHTA and CDR2 is FQGNSA. CDR3 in amino acids: CASTMGIPTDTQYF. In DNA form, the CDR3 reads TGTGCCAGCACCATGGGGATCCCCACAGATACGCAGTATTTT.

This rearrangement joins TRBV24-1 to TRBJ2-1; D gene ambiguous. The V gene's germline CDR1 is KGHDR and CDR2 SFDVKD. This CDR3 region has 13 residues. The V and J ends lost 0 bases and 9 bases respectively, with 8 bases between them. The CDR3 loop reads CATSDLVGIEQFF. The CDR3 DNA reads as TGTGCCACCAGTGATTTGGTGGGGATTGAGCAGTTCTTC.

V is TRBV2 and J is TRBJ2-5; unclear D gene. The CDR3 has 13 amino acids. Trimming took 5 bases from V and 5 from J, leaving 12 bases between them. CDR1 is SNHLY and CDR2 is FYNNEI in the germline V gene. CDR3 sequence (DNA): TGTGCCAGCAGTCCACCGCGGCGGGAGACCCAGTACTTC. Translation: CASSPPRRETQYF.

The chain uses TRBV25-1 and TRBJ2-1; 9 nucleotides line up with TRBD2. The trim removed 5 bases at V and 4 bases at J, leaving 21 bases unmatched. The CDR3 runs to 20 residues. Germline V gives CDR1 MGHDK, CDR2 SYGVNS. CDR3 in amino acids: CASSPTGKEAGGPIYNEQFF. CDR3 bases: TGTGCCAGCAGTCCAACAGGGAAGGAGGCGGGAGGGCCCATATACAATGAGCAGTTCTTC. The full variable domain, with the rest looked up from reference TRBV25-1 and TRBJ2-1, is EADIYQTPRYLVIGTGKKITLECSQTMGHDKMYWYQQDPGMELHLIHYSYGVNSTEKGDLSSESTVSRIRTEHFPLTLESARPSHTSQYLCASSPTGKEAGGPIYNEQFFGPGTRLTVL.

The rearrangement joins TRBV2 to TRBJ2-7; D unclear. Germline V gene sequence: CDR1 SNHLY, CDR2 FYNNEI. Trimming shortened V by 1 base and J by 5 bases, and 15 bases separated the two germline ends. The CDR3 loop spans 15 amino acids. CDR3 coding DNA: TGTGCCAGCAGTGAAGAGTCTCAGTTTAAGAACGAGCAGTACTTC. It codes for CASSEESQFKNEQYF. The whole variable domain, filled in from reference TRBV2 and TRBJ2-7, reads EPEVTQTPSHQVTQMGQEVILRCVPISNHLYFYWYRQILGQKVEFLVSFYNNEISEKSEIFDDQFSVERPDGSNFTLKIRSTKLEDSAMYFCASSEESQFKNEQYFGPGTRLTVT.

The V call is TRBV20-1, the J call TRBJ1-2, with no clear D. The CDR3 loop spans 12 amino acids. In germline, CDR1 is DFQATT, CDR2 SNEGSKA (reference sequence). Trimming removed 5 bases at V and 8 bases at J, with 15 bases between. In DNA form, the CDR3 reads TGCAGTGCTCCGACTGACGGAGGGGGCTACACCTTC. Protein sequence: CSAPTDGGGYTF.

The V call is TRBV6-1, the J call TRBJ2-1, with 11 positions matching TRBD2. Germline V gene lookup returns CDR1 MNHNS and CDR2 SASEGT. The CDR3 is 17 residues long. V shed 8 bases, J shed 9 bases, and the junction held 18 bases outside the gene matches. Here the CDR3 reads CASALLLAGDNVGEQFF. As DNA, the CDR3 is TGTGCCAGCGCACTCCTACTAGCGGGAGATAATGTAGGTGAGCAGTTCTTC.

This clonotype was counted only a few times. This chain uses TRBV4-3 with TRBJ1-1; D is uncertain. This CDR3 spans 15 amino acids. Trimming took off 0 bases at V and 6 bases at J, with 14 bases between the two ends. From germline, CDR1 is LGHNA and CDR2 YSLEER. The CDR3 DNA reads as TGCGCCAGCAGCCAAGATAGTGTTACCCGGCCTGAAGCTTTCTTT. This gives the protein CASSQDSVTRPEAFF.

The chain joins TRBV7-9 to TRBJ2-7; the D gene is possibly TRBD2 (5 bases). V was shortened by 0 bases and J by 6 bases, with 9 bases between the two germline ends. The CDR3 is 13 residues long. CDR1 SEHNR and CDR2 FQNEAQ come from the germline V gene (reference sequence). CDR3 amino acids: CASSLASGSEQYF. In nucleotides, the CDR3 is TGTGCCAGCAGCTTAGCGAGTGGGAGCGAGCAGTACTTC.

The chain combines TRBV30 with TRBJ1-1; 8 bases match TRBD1. V dropped 3 bases and J dropped 11; count of bases not matched to a gene: 8. This CDR3 region has 12 residues. CDR1 and CDR2 from the germline V gene are GTSNPN and SVGIG (reference sequence). The CDR3 here is CAWSRGQVRAFF. DNA for the CDR3: TGTGCCTGGAGCAGGGGACAGGTGCGGGCTTTCTTT.

The chain combines TRBV27 with TRBJ1-2, with unresolved D. The CDR3 is 15 residues long. CDR1 is MNHEY, CDR2 SMNVEV, per germline (reference sequence). V lost 6 bases to trimming and J lost 0 bases, with 14 bases between them. The DNA of the CDR3 is TGTGCCAGCAGGGAGTCAGCACCGTCTAACTATGGCTACACCTTC. This encodes CASRESAPSNYGYTF.

The J gene is TRBJ2-1, the V gene TRBV19, with a possible D match to TRBD2 (6 bases). V shed 10 bases and J shed 8 bases, with 15 bases lying between them. The CDR3 covers 12 residues. CDR1 and CDR2 (germline): LNHDA, SQIVND (reference sequence). CDR3 protein: CATTAGSDEQFF. The CDR3 DNA reads as TGTGCCACGACCGCCGGGAGTGATGAGCAGTTCTTC.

The rearrangement links TRBV6-5 to TRBJ1-6; no reliable D call. This CDR3 contains 14 residues. Germline V gene lookup returns CDR1 MNHEY and CDR2 SVGAGI. V lost 4 bases and J lost 7, with 11 bases in between. The CDR3 nucleotides are TGTGCCAGCAGTTTCGGTGGTACCAATTCACCCCTCCACTTT. Translated, it gives CASSFGGTNSPLHF.

This CDR3 is CSALGSGANVLTF. The DNA for the CDR3 is TGCAGCGCACTGGGCTCTGGGGCCAACGTCCTGACTTTC. This sequence joins TRBV29-1 and TRBJ2-6; no definite D call. The V gene's germline CDR1 is SQVTM and CDR2 ANQGSEA. V shed 7 bases and J shed 0 bases, with 7 bases lying between them. The CDR3 runs 13 residues.

The chain employs TRBV20-1 and TRBJ2-3; tentatively, D is TRBD2 (6 bases). Germline CDR1 DFQATT, CDR2 SNEGSKA (reference sequence). The V end lost 3 bases, the J end lost 8 bases, and 21 bases lay between the germline ends. CDR3 length: 15 amino acids. CDR3 residues: CSARAGPAGIVTQYF. The CDR3 bases are TGCAGTGCTAGGGCGGGGCCCGCTGGGATTGTTACGCAGTATTTT.

The chain uses TRBV20-1 and TRBJ2-5; no definite D call. Germline V gene sequence: CDR1 DFQATT, CDR2 SNEGSKA (reference sequence). There are 14 residues in the CDR3. V was cut by 2 bases and J by 4 bases, with 14 bases left in between. CDR3 sequence: CSARPSMGLETQYF. As DNA, the CDR3 is TGCAGTGCTAGACCCTCTATGGGGTTAGAGACCCAGTACTTC.

CDR3 DNA: TGTGCCAGTAGTAGCCCCGGGACTAGCGGAGCCTACGAGCAGTACTTC. Its protein is CASSSPGTSGAYEQYF. The rearrangement links TRBV19 to TRBJ2-7; 11 bases fit TRBD2. Looked up from germline, CDR1 is LNHDA and CDR2 is SQIVND (reference sequence). Trimming cost V 4 bases and J 2 bases; bases outside gene matches: 7. CDR3 length: 16 residues. Full variable domain (missing parts from reference TRBV19 and TRBJ2-7): DGGITQSPKYLFRKEGQNVTLSCEQNLNHDAMYWYRQDPGQGLRLIYYSQIVNDFQKGDIAEGYSVSREKKESFPLTVTSAQKNPTAFYLCASSSPGTSGAYEQYFGPGTRLTVT.

The J gene is TRBJ2-2, the V gene TRBV7-3, with a tentative D call TRBD1 (5 bases). The germline V gene has CDR1 SGHTA and CDR2 FQGTGA. This CDR3 spans 16 amino acids. Trimming took 5 bases from V and 3 from J, leaving 16 bases between them. CDR3 nucleotide sequence: TGTGCCAGCAGCCGAAACCAAGGGGTAGACACCGGGGAGCTGTTTTTT. It codes for CASSRNQGVDTGELFF.

Only a few counts were recorded for this clonotype. V usage is TRBV6-2 or TRBV6-3 and J usage is TRBJ2-2, with TRBD2 matching over 10 bases. This CDR3 is 17 amino acids long. Germline CDR1 reads MNHEY; CDR2 reads SVGEGT. V lost 10 bases and J lost 7; bases outside the gene matches: 18. Here the CDR3 reads CATPGGSGRASGGELFF. Here the CDR3 DNA reads TGTGCCACCCCGGGAGGAAGCGGGAGGGCCTCGGGCGGGGAGCTGTTTTTT.

The sample holds a few counts of this clonotype. The chain combines TRBV6-1 with TRBJ1-3, with D unresolved. V was pared by 2 bases and J by 0 bases, with 8 bases between. CDR1 and CDR2 (germline): MNHNS, SASEGT. This CDR3 region has 15 residues. As DNA, the CDR3 is TGTGCCAGCAGTGAAAACACTAACTCTGGAAACACCATATATTTT. Protein sequence: CASSENTNSGNTIYF.

This clonotype appeared a few times. The chain couples TRBV6-1 to TRBJ1-5; D may be TRBD1 (5 bases). The V and J ends lost 4 bases and 2 bases respectively, with 18 bases between them. The length of the CDR3 is 17 residues. Germline V gives CDR1 MNHNS, CDR2 SASEGT. The CDR3 region has the DNA TGTGCCAGCAGTGCAGGCGGGCAGGGACGTGGCAATCAGCCCCAGCATTTT. This gives the protein CASSAGGQGRGNQPQHF.

The J gene is TRBJ2-2, the V gene TRBV7-9; 9 bases line up with TRBD2. This CDR3 is 15 amino acids long. The junction had 5 bases not matched to a gene; V was cut back by 3 bases and J by 6 bases. Germline lookup yields CDR1 SEHNR and CDR2 FQNEAQ (reference sequence). The CDR3 DNA reads as TGTGCCAGCAGCTTGCGGACTAGCGATCCCGGGGAGCTGTTTTTT. It specifies CASSLRTSDPGELFF.

This chain uses TRBV11-2 with TRBJ2-3; TRBD2 aligns across 7 bases. This CDR3 is built from 18 residues. Germline V gene sequence: CDR1 SGHAT, CDR2 FQNNGV. V was pared by 0 bases and J by 2 bases, with 11 bases of the junction left unmatched. CDR3 sequence (DNA): TGTGCCAGCAGCTTAGATTCAGGGTACGGGAGGCTCACAGATACGCAGTATTTT. It codes for CASSLDSGYGRLTDTQYF.

CDR3 DNA sequence: TGTGCCATCAGTGAGGGGGTTAGCAATCAGCCCCAGCATTTT. Protein product: CAISEGVSNQPQHF. The rearrangement uses TRBV10-3 and TRBJ1-5; no definite D call. Germline CDR1 and CDR2: ENHRY and SYGVKD. This CDR3 is built from 14 residues. The V end was cut by 2 bases, the J end by 0 bases, with 5 bases between.

The genes are TRBV27 and TRBJ2-7, with TRBD1 matching 11 bases. The CDR3 is 17 residues long. V lost 2 bases and J lost 5; bases outside the gene matches: 11. Germline lookup yields CDR1 MNHEY and CDR2 SMNVEV (reference sequence). For the CDR3, the DNA is TGTGCCAGCAGTTTAAGGGCCGGACAGGGGGCTTTCCACGAGCAGTACTTC. Translating gives CASSLRAGQGAFHEQYF.

This chain connects TRBV20-1 to TRBJ2-5, with D perhaps TRBD2 (7 bases). The V and J ends lost 3 bases and 1 base respectively, with 9 bases between them. The V gene's germline CDR1 is DFQATT and CDR2 SNEGSKA (reference sequence). CDR3 length equals 13 residues. DNA of the CDR3: TGCAGTGCTAGGGCGGGGGCCCAAGAGACCCAGTACTTC. It yields the protein CSARAGAQETQYF.

This clonotype was picked up a small number of times. The chain links TRBV6-1 to TRBJ1-5; TRBD1 might be the D (5 bases). The CDR3 runs 18 residues. The germline V gene encodes CDR1 MNHNS and CDR2 SASEGT. Trimming took off 6 bases at V and 0 bases at J, with 21 bases between the two ends. The chain's CDR3 is CASRLGDRAVYSNQPQHF. CDR3 DNA sequence: TGTGCCAGCAGGTTGGGCGACAGAGCAGTTTATAGCAATCAGCCCCAGCATTTT.